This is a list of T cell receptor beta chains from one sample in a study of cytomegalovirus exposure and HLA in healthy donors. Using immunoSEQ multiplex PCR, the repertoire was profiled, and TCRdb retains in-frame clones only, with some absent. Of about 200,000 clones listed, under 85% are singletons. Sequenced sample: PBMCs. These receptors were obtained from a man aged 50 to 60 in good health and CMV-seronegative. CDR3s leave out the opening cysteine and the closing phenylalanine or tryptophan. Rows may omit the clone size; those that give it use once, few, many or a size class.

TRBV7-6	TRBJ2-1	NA	ASSISGLRYEQF
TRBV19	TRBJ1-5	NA	ATTVGQGFSQPQH
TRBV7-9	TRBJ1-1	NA	ASSLTSDGGEAF
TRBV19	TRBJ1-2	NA	ASSIEQLNYGYT
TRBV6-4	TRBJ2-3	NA	ASRGLEADTQY
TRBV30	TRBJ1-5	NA	AWSVQGDQPQH
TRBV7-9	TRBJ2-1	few	ASSPGGDYNEQF
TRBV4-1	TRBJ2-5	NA	ASSHLAGDEETQY
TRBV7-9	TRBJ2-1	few	ASSPGSGYNEQF
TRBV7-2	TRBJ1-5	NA	ASSPQGTGSQPQH
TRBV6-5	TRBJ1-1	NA	ASSETGFESTEAF
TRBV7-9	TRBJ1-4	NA	ASSSGQNNEKLF
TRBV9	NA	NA	ASSVEGGSSYEQY
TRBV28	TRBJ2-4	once	ASREGLTTKNIQY
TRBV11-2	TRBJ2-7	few	ASSPGQNYEQY
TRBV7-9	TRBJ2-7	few	ASSHEIAEQY
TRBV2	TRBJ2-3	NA	ASTEGTSGTFSTDTQY
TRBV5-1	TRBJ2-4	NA	ASSSGNIQY
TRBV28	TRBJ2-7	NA	ASSLVTGGTYEQY
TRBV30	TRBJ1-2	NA	AWSVGARDRYT
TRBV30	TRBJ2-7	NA	AWSEPGTGGYEQY
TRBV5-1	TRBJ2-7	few	ASSLGSGLDEQY
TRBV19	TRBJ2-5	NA	ASSMLETSGAVQY
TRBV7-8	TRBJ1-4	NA	ASSSDLPGTDPLF
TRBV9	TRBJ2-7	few	ASSEKGQGGEQY
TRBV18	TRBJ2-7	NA	ASSPGQLTYEQY
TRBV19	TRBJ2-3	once	ASIPIVGVDTDTQY
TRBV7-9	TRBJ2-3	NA	ASSLRTGDVDTQY
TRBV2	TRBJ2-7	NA	ASSRGGVAYEQY
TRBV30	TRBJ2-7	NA	AWSPGLAHEQY
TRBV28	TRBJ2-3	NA	ASSRLGTGYTDTQY
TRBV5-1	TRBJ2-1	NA	ASSLARADYNEQF
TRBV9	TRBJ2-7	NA	ASSVSPSYEQY
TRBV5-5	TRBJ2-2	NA	ASSLLAGSVSTGELF
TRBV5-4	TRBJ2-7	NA	ASSLVGQPYEQY
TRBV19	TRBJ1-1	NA	ASSATGGTEAF
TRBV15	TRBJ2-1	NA	ATSPLGGNSPLYNEQF
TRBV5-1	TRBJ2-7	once	ASSLGFGTSRYEQY
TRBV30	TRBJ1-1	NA	AWSVRLQLNTEAF
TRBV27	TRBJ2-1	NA	ASTSPSSGSGNEQF
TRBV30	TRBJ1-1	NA	AWSAGWRTEAF
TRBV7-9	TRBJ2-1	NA	ASSPYSSYNEQF
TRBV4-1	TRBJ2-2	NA	ASSHLRGTGGELF
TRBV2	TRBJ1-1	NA	ASSRQGTEAF
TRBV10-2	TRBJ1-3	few	ASSEGGNGNTIY
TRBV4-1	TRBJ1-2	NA	ASSRGAYGYT
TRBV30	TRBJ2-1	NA	AWGRRSGRSYNEQF
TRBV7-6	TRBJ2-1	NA	ASSVTSGRAVNEQF
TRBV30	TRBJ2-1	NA	AWSVGLAGGPDEQF
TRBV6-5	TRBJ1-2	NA	ASSPQYLYGYT
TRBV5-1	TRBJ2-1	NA	ASGTSGLYNEQF
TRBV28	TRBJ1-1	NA	ASSPYRVMNTEAF
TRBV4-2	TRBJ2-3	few	ASSQERGKGDTQY
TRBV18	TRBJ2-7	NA	ASSPPGQGQY
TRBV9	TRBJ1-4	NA	ASSGRTGTSNEKLF